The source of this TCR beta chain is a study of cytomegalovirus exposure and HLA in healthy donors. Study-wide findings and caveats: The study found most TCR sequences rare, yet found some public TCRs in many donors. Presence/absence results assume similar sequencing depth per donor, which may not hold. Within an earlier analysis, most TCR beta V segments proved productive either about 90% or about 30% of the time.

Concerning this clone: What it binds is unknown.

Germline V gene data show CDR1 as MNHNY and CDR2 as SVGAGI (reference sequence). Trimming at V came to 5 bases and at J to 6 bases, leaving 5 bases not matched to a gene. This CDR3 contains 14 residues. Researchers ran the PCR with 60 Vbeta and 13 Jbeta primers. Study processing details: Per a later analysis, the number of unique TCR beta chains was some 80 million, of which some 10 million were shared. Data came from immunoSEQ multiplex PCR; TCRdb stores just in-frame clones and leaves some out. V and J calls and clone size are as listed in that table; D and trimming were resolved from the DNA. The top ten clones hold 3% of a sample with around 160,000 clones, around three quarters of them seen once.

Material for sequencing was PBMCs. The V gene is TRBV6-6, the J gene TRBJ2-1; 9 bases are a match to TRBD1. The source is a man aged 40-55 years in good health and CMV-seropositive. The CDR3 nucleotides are TGTGCCAGCAGTCCCCAGACAGGGGGCAATGAGCAGTTCTTC. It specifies CASSPQTGGNEQFF.